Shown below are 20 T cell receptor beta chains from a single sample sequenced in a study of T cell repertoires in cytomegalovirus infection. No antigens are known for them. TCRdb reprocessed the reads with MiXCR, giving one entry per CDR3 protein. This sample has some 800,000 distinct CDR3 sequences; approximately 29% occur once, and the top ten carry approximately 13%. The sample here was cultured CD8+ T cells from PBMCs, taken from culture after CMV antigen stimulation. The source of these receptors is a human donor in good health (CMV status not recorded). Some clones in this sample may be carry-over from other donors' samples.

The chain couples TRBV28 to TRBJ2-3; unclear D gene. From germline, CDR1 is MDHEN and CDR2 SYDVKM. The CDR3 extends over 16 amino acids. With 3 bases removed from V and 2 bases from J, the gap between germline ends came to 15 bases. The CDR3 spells CASSFGTYDATDTQYF. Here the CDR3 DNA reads TGTGCCAGCAGTTTCGGCACATACGACGCCACAGATACGCAGTATTTT.

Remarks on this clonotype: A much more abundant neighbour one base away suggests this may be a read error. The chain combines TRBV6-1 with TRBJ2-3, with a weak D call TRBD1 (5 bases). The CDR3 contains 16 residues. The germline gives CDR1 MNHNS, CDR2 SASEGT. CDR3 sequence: CASSELRTRSTDTLYF. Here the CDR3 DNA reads TGTGCCAGCAGTGAATTAAGAACAAGATCGACAGATACGCTGTATTTT.

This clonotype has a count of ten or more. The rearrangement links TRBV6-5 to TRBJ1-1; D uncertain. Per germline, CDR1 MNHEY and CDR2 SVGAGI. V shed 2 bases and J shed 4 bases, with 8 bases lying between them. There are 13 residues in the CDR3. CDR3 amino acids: CASSYGVGTEAFF. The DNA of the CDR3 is TGTGCCAGCAGTTACGGGGTGGGCACTGAAGCTTTCTTT.

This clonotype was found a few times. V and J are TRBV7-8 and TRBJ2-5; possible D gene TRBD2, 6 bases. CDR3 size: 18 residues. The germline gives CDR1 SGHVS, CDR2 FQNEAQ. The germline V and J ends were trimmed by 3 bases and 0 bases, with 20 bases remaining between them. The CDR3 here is CASSLRKGGPFYQETQYF. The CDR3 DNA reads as TGTGCCAGCAGCTTGAGGAAGGGAGGCCCTTTTTACCAAGAGACCCAGTACTTC. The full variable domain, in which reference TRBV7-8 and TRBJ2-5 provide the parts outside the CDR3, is GAGVSQSPRYKVAKRGQDVALRCDPISGHVSLFWYQQALGQGPEFLTYFQNEAQLDKSGLPSDRFFAERPEGSVSTLKIQRTQQEDSAVYLCASSLRKGGPFYQETQYFGPGTRLLVL.

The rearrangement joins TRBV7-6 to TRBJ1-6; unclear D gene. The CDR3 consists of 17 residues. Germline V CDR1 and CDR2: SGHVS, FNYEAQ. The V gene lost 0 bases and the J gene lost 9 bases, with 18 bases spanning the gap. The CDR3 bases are TGTGCCAGCAGCTTAGCGTTCCCTTTTGGGGAGAGTTCACCCCTCCACTTT. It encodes CASSLAFPFGESSPLHF.

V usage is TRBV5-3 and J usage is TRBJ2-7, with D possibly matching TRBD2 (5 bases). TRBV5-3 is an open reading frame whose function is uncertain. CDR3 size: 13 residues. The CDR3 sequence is CASSYGETYEQYV. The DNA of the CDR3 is TGTGCCAGCAGCTATGGGGAGACCTACGAGCAGTACGTC.

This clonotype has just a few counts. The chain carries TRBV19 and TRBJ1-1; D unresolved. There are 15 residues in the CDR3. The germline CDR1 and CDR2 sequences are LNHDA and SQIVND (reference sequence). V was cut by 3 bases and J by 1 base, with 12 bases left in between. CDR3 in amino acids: CASSILPGTNTEAFF. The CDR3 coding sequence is TGTGCCAGTAGTATTCTCCCAGGAACGAACACTGAAGCTTTCTTT.

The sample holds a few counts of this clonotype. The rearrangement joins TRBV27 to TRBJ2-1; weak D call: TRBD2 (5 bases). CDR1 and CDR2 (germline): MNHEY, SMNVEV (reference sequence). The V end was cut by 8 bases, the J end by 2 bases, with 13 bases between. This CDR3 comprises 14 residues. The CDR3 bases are TGTGCCAGCTCTTTTGAGGGCACCTACAATGAGCAGTTCTTC. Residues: CASSFEGTYNEQFF.

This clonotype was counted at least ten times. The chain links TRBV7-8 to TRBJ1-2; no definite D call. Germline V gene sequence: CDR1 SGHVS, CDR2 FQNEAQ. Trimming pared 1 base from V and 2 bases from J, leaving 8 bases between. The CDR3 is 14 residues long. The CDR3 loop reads CASSLDVGNYGYTF. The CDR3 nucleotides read TGTGCCAGCAGCTTAGATGTAGGGAACTATGGCTACACCTTC.

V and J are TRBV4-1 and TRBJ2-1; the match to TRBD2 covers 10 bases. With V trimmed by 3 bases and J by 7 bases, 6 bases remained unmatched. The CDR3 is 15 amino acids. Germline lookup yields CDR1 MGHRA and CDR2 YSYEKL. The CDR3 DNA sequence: TGCGCCAGCAGCCATCCTGGGACTAGCGCAAATGAGCAGTTCTTC. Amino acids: CASSHPGTSANEQFF.

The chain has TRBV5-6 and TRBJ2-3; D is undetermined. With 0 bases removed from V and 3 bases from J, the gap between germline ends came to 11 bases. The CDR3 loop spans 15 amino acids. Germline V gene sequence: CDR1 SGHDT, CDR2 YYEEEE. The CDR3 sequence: CASSLGFDSTDTQYF. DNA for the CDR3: TGTGCCAGCAGCTTGGGGTTCGACTCAACAGATACGCAGTATTTT.

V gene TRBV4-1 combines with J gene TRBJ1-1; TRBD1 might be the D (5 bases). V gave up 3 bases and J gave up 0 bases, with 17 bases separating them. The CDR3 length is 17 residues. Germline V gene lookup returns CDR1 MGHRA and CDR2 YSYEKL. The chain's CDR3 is CASSHVGEGVMNTEAFF. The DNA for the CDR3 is TGCGCCAGCAGCCACGTTGGGGAAGGGGTAATGAACACTGAAGCTTTCTTT.

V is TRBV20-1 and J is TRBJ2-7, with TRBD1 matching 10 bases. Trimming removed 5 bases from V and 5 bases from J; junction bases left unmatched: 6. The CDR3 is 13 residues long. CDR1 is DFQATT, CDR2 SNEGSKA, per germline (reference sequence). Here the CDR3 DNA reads TGCAGTGCTTGGACAGGGGGAAACCACGAGCAGTACTTC. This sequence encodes CSAWTGGNHEQYF.

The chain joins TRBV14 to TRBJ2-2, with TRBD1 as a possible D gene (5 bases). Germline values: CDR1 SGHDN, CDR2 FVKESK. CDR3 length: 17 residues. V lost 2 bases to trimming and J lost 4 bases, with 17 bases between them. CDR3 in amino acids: CASSQYQVGQLTGELFF. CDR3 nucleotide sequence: TGTGCCAGCAGCCAATACCAGGTCGGACAACTCACCGGGGAGCTGTTTTTT.

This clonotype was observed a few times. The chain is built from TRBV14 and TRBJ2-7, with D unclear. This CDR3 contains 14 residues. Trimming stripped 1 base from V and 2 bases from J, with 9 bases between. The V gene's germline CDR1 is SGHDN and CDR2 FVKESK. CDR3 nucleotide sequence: TGTGCCAGCAGCCAAGTGGGGTTTGCCTACGAGCAGTACTTC. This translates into CASSQVGFAYEQYF.

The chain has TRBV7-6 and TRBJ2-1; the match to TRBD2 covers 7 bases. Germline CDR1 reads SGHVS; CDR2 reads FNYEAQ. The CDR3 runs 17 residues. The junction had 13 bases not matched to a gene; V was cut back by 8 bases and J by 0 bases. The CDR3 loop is CASCVSIKRGSYNEQFF. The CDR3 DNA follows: TGTGCCAGCTGCGTCTCTATAAAGCGGGGCTCCTACAATGAGCAGTTCTTC.

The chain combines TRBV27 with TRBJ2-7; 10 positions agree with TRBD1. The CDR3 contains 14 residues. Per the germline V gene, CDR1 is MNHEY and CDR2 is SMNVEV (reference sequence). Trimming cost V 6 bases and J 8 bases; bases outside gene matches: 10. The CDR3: CASSAGTGEIQQYF. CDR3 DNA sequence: TGTGCCAGCAGCGCCGGGACAGGGGAGATCCAGCAGTACTTC.

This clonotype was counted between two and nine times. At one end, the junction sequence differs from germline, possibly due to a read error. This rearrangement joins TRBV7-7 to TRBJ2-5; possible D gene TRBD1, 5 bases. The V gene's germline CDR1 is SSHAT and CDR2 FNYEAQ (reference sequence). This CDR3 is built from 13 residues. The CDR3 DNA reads TGTGCTAGCAGCTCCAGGGCGTCGGAGACCCAGTACTTC. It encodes CASSSRASETQYF.

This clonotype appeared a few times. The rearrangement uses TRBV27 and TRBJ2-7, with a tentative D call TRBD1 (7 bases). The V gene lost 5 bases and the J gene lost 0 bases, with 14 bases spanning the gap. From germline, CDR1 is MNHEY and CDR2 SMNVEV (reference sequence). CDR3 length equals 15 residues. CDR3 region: CASSPPGGPSYEQYF. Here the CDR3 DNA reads TGTGCCAGCAGTCCCCCAGGGGGGCCCTCCTACGAGCAGTACTTC.

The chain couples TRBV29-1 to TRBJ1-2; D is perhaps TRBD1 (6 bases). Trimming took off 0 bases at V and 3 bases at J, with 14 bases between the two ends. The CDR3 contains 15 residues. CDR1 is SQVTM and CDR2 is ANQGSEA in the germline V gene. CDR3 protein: CSVEETTGNHYGYTF. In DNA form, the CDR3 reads TGCAGCGTTGAAGAAACAACAGGGAATCACTATGGCTACACCTTC.